This T cell receptor beta chain was documented in a study of cytomegalovirus exposure and HLA in healthy donors. 13 Jbeta primers and 60 Vbeta primers were used for the PCR. Assay used: immunoSEQ multiplex PCR; TCRdb lists only in-frame clones, some missing. The sample includes roughly 100,000 clones, approximately 72% of them seen just once. This CDR3 is built from 15 residues. Unmatched junction bases numbered 9, after V lost 9 bases and J lost 2 bases. Germline CDR1 reads MNHNS; CDR2 reads SASEGT. This clone was detected a few times. This receptor was taken from a man younger than 40 in good health and CMV-seronegative. The sequencing input was PBMCs. The chain links TRBV6-1 to TRBJ1-4, with 7 bases matching TRBD1. The CDR3 here is CASREDRVTNEKLFF. The CDR3 DNA follows: TGTGCCAGTCGAGAAGACAGGGTTACTAATGAAAAACTGTTTTTT.